This passage covers 13 T cell receptor beta chains from one sample sequenced in a study of T cell responses to AZD1222 COVID-19 vaccine (dated by TCRdb to the early 2020s). The time point label for this specimen denotes: baseline before first vaccination. The method behind the library was the immunoSEQ multiplex PCR assay. TCRdb limited this immuneACCESS table to in-frame rearrangements with V and J called. A share of clones is missing; checked studies link under half to unresolved V genes, and the rest is unexplained. The sample table contains around 140,000 clones; only one count was recorded for roughly 85% of them. The ten biggest clones cover around 8% of the sample. Specimen: peripheral blood, collected on day 0 of AZD1222 vaccination. The receptors were sampled from an adult in good health.

This clone came up once. This rearrangement joins TRBV4-1 to TRBJ2-1; 13 bases fit TRBD2. V trimming: 4 bases; J trimming: 6 bases; junction bases outside the gene matches: 6. Germline V CDR1 and CDR2: MGHRA, YSYEKL. The CDR3 is 16 amino acids. CDR3 residues: CASSRGLAGVFNEQFF. Written as DNA, the CDR3 is TGCGCCAGCAGCCGAGGACTAGCGGGAGTTTTCAATGAGCAGTTCTTC.

V and J are TRBV5-1 and TRBJ2-7, with TRBD2 matching 7 bases. Germline CDR1 SGHRS, CDR2 YFSETQ. Unmatched junction bases numbered 9, after V lost 3 bases and J lost 3 bases. The CDR3 length is 15 residues. CDR3 sequence (DNA): TGCGCCAGCAGCTGGGCCGACCGGGACTACTACGAGCAGTACTTC. The encoded protein is CASSWADRDYYEQYF. Full variable domain (remainder filled in from reference TRBV5-1 and TRBJ2-7): KAGVTQTPRYLIKTRGQQVTLSCSPISGHRSVSWYQQTPGQGLQFLFEYFSETQRNKGNFPGRFSGRQFSNSRSEMNVSTLELGDSALYLCASSWADRDYYEQYFGPGTRLTVT.

The gene calls are TRBV3-1 (or the pseudogene TRBV3-2) and TRBJ2-6; no firm D call. Germline V lookup: CDR1 LGHDT, CDR2 YNNKEL (reference sequence). The germline V and J ends were trimmed by 4 bases and 1 base, with 5 bases remaining between them. The CDR3 totals 14 residues. The CDR3 sequence is CASSPYSGANVLTF. The CDR3 DNA sequence: TGTGCCAGCAGCCCGTATTCTGGGGCCAACGTCCTGACTTTC.

The V and J genes are TRBV7-9 and TRBJ2-5, with TRBD2 matching over 14 bases. The ends lost 4 bases at V and 5 bases at J; junction bases unmatched: 3. The CDR3 sequence is 15 residues long. Germline V CDR1 and CDR2: SEHNR, FQNEAQ (reference sequence). CDR3: CASSSRLAGGETQYF. In nucleotides, the CDR3 is TGTGCCAGCAGCTCCCGACTAGCGGGAGGGGAGACCCAGTACTTC.

This chain links TRBV28 with TRBJ1-1; 12 bases match TRBD1. The CDR3 covers 17 residues. The V gene end was trimmed by 7 bases and the J gene end by 0 bases; junction bases not matched to a gene: 9. The germline CDR1 and CDR2 sequences are MDHEN and SYDVKM. The CDR3 coding sequence is TGTGCCAGCATCGTAGACGGGACAGGGGGCCTGAACACTGAAGCTTTCTTT. This sequence encodes CASIVDGTGGLNTEAFF.

The chain has TRBV28 and TRBJ1-2; 7 nucleotides match TRBD1. The CDR3 contains 12 residues. CDR1 MDHEN and CDR2 SYDVKM come from the germline V gene. Unmatched junction bases numbered 6, after V lost 10 bases and J lost 4 bases. The CDR3 sequence: CAIADRSYGYTF. As DNA, the CDR3 is TGTGCCATCGCGGACAGGAGCTATGGCTACACCTTC.

The V and J genes are TRBV4-1 and TRBJ2-1, with 9 positions matching TRBD1. CDR1 is MGHRA and CDR2 is YSYEKL in the germline V gene. With 0 bases clipped from V and 2 bases from J, the junction kept 5 bases outside the gene matches. CDR3 length equals 17 residues. The DNA for the CDR3 is TGCGCCAGCAGCCAAGAAGGGGGACAGGGAGCCTACAATGAGCAGTTCTTC. Its protein is CASSQEGGQGAYNEQFF.

The CDR3 DNA is TGTGCCAGCAGTTACGGGGGGGGAGAAGCTTTCTTT. It is translated as CASSYGGGEAFF. This chain links TRBV6-6 with TRBJ1-1; possibly TRBD1 for D (5 bases). The CDR3 contains 12 residues. The V end lost 2 bases, the J end lost 8 bases, and 9 bases lay between the germline ends. CDR1 and CDR2 from the germline V gene are MNHNY and SVGAGI (reference sequence).

This clone was recorded once. The V and J genes are TRBV24-1 and TRBJ1-2; TRBD1 might be the D (5 bases). The CDR3 is 16 residues long. V was cut by 0 bases and J by 5 bases, with 15 bases left in between. Germline CDR1 reads KGHDR; CDR2 reads SFDVKD. CDR3 region: CATSDLDRWKIYGYTF. The CDR3 nucleotides read TGTGCCACCAGTGATTTGGACAGATGGAAGATTTATGGCTACACCTTC.

V gene TRBV2 combines with J gene TRBJ2-1, with 7 bases matching TRBD2. Germline CDR1 is SNHLY and CDR2 is FYNNEI. Germline trimming cut 1 base from V and 6 bases from J; bases unmatched to any gene: 9. The CDR3 covers 16 residues. DNA of the CDR3: TGTGCCAGCAGTGAAGATAGTAGCGGGCGGGGCAATGAGCAGTTCTTC. It yields the protein CASSEDSSGRGNEQFF.

In its sample, this clone was seen once. J is TRBJ2-5 and V is TRBV28, with 8 nucleotides matching TRBD2. Germline CDR1 and CDR2: MDHEN and SYDVKM. There are 16 residues in the CDR3. V was pared by 4 bases and J by 5 bases, with 12 bases of the junction left unmatched. The CDR3 bases are TGTGCCAGCAGTTCCCCCGGCTCGGGGGGGCAGGAGACCCAGTACTTC. This sequence encodes CASSSPGSGGQETQYF.

This clone was picked up one time. V usage is TRBV7-2 and J usage is TRBJ2-3, with D possibly matching TRBD2 (7 bases). The V end was cut by 5 bases, the J end by 0 bases, with 12 bases between. Germline V CDR1 and CDR2: SGHTA, FQGNSA. CDR3 size: 15 residues. The CDR3 region is CASSSRGASTDTQYF. DNA for the CDR3: TGTGCCAGCAGCAGCCGGGGGGCGAGCACAGATACGCAGTATTTT.

The chain carries TRBV7-9 and TRBJ1-1; D perhaps matches TRBD1 (6 bases). Germline assignment: CDR1 SEHNR and CDR2 FQNEAQ (reference sequence). This CDR3 is built from 14 residues. Trimming pared 0 bases from V and 1 base from J, leaving 6 bases between. DNA of the CDR3: TGTGCCAGCAGCTTAGCAGGGGGGAACACTGAAGCTTTCTTT. It encodes CASSLAGGNTEAFF.